Given below is one T cell receptor (beta chain) in context. The antigen is undetermined. This CDR3 is 15 amino acids long. Trimming stripped 3 bases from V and 1 base from J, with 10 bases between. Germline-derived CDR1 and CDR2 are SGHTA and FQGTGA. These data belong to a study of cytomegalovirus exposure and HLA in healthy donors. Study-wide results and caveats: Cytomegalovirus association was assigned to 170 or so TCR beta chains.

TCRdb's copy holds only in-frame clones and misses some; the assay was immunoSEQ multiplex PCR. The sample comprises about 100,000 clones, around 96% of which are singletons, and approximately 0.91% rests with the top ten. The sequence was collected from a woman younger than 35 in good health and CMV-seronegative. The chain couples TRBV7-3 to TRBJ2-1; D possibly corresponds to TRBD2 (6 bases). Sequences were obtained from PBMCs. The CDR3 loop is CASSFRRVSYNEQFF. The DNA of the CDR3 is TGTGCCAGCAGCTTTCGGAGGGTTTCCTACAATGAGCAGTTCTTC.